These T cell receptor beta chains were read from a single sample in a study of shared clonotypes between healthy human individuals. Generated by immunoSEQ multiplex PCR, the TCRdb table keeps only in-frame clones and is missing some. The sample has some 2,100,000 clones, about 92% seen once. Specimen: naive CD8+ T cells from PBMCs. The source is a man younger than 35 in good health. Some clones in this sample may be carry-over from other donors' samples. Both conserved end residues are part of each CDR3. The D gene is left open where the match is weak. Clone size is not always given. Where it is, it says once, few, many or a class for expanded clones.

TRBJ1-2,TRBD1,TRBV9,NA,TGTGCCAGCAGCCTCGGGACAGGTTCGTCGGATGGCTACACCTTC,CASSLGTGSSDGYTF
TRBJ1-5,TRBD1,TRBV19,once,TGTGCCAGTACCTCACAGGGGGCTTGGCAGCCCCAGCATTTT,CASTSQGAWQPQHF
TRBJ2-2,TRBD1,TRBV9,NA,TGTGCCAGCAGCCCCAATACAGGGGGAGGCACCGGGGAGCTGTTTTTT,CASSPNTGGGTGELFF
TRBJ2-1,NA,TRBV18,once,TGTGCCAGCTCAGAAGACAGGTCGTCGAATGAGCAGTTCTTC,CASSEDRSSNEQFF
TRBJ2-7,NA,TRBV6-5,NA,TGTGCCAGCAGTTACTTTCTAACAGGCAGCGAGCAGTACTTC,CASSYFLTGSEQYF
TRBJ2-1,NA,TRBV30,once,TGTGCCTCAAACGAGGTTAGGGGCAATGAGCAGTTCTTC,CASNEVRGNEQFF
TRBJ1-1,NA,TRBV5-4,NA,TGTGCCAGCAGCGCCCGGGGGAGGGCTGCTGAAGCTTTCTTT,CASSARGRAAEAFF
TRBJ2-7,NA,TRBV19,NA,TGTGCCAGTAGCATTGGCAGAACGGTGGGGTCCTACGAGCAGTACTTC,CASSIGRTVGSYEQYF
TRBJ2-1,TRBD2,TRBV5-8,NA,TGTGCCAGTTCCTCTCTAGCGGGGGTTCACAATGAGCAGTTCTTC,CASSSLAGVHNEQFF
TRBJ2-2,NA,TRBV19,NA,TGTGCCAGTAGTATATCCATTTCAGGGCCCGGGGAGCTGTTTTTT,CASSISISGPGELFF
TRBJ1-2,NA,TRBV5-4,NA,TGTGCCAGCAGCTCGGGACTAGCCGGGGGCTACACCTTC,CASSSGLAGGYTF
TRBJ1-5,NA,TRBV7-9,NA,TGTGCCAGCAGCTTCCACGACTGGCCCCAGCATTTT,CASSFHDWPQHF
TRBJ2-3,TRBD2,TRBV10-3,NA,TGTGCCATCAGTGAGAAGACTAGCGGGAGGGGCACAGATACGCAGTATTTT,CAISEKTSGRGTDTQYF
TRBJ1-2,TRBD1,TRBV9,NA,TGTGCCAGCAGCGCGACGCGAACAGGGGGGTCTAGGGGCTACACCTTC,CASSATRTGGSRGYTF
TRBJ1-1,NA,TRBV5-4,few,TGTGCCAGCAGCTTGGAGAGGGGTAGGCCTGAAGCTTTCTTT,CASSLERGRPEAFF
TRBJ1-1,NA,TRBV28,NA,TGTGCCAGCAGTCCAGGGCGCCGAATGAACACTGAAGCTTTCTTT,CASSPGRRMNTEAFF
TRBJ1-2,TRBD1,TRBV9,NA,TGTGCCAGCAGCGCAAACCCGCAGGGGGTCTCCTATGGCTACACCTTC,CASSANPQGVSYGYTF
TRBJ2-3,TRBD2,TRBV2,once,TGTGCCAGCTGGGGGGGAGTTGGAACAGATACGCAGTATTTT,CASWGGVGTDTQYF
TRBJ2-2,NA,TRBV6-5,NA,TGTGCCAGCAGTTGGCAGGGCGAGAACACCGGGGAGCTGTTTTTT,CASSWQGENTGELFF
TRBJ1-1,NA,TRBV28,once,TGTGCCAGCATTGGATCTCAATGGGGGACTGAAGCTTTCTTT,CASIGSQWGTEAFF
TRBJ2-7,TRBD1,TRBV19,once,TGTGCCAGTAGTGCGCGCGGGACAGGGCTCTACGAGCAGTACTTC,CASSARGTGLYEQYF
TRBJ2-7,TRBD1,TRBV28,NA,TGTGCCAGCAGAGAATTCCCACAGGGGACCCACGAGCAGTACTTC,CASREFPQGTHEQYF
TRBJ2-7,NA,TRBV7-9,NA,TGTGCCAGCAGCTCGGGGGACTCCTACGAGCAGTACTTC,CASSSGDSYEQYF
TRBJ1-1,NA,TRBV6-5,NA,TGTGCCAGCAGTACAGGGTTGGTGAACACTGAAGCTTTCTTT,CASSTGLVNTEAFF
TRBJ2-6,NA,TRBV6-1,NA,TGTGCCAGCTTGAGGTCTGCCTCTGGGGCCAACGTCCTGACTTTC,CASLRSASGANVLTF
TRBJ1-1,TRBD1,TRBV13,NA,TGTGCCAGCAGCAAGGACAGGGGAACTGAAGCTTTCTTT,CASSKDRGTEAFF
TRBJ1-1,NA,TRBV6-5,NA,TGTGCCAGCAGGCTCCAGTTCGTCGGAACTGAAGCTTTCTTT,CASRLQFVGTEAFF
TRBJ2-1,TRBD2,TRBV30,NA,TGTGCCTGGAGTATGGGAGGGTACCACTCCTACAATGAGCAGTTCTTC,CAWSMGGYHSYNEQFF
TRBJ1-5,TRBD1,TRBV28,NA,TGTGCCAGCAGAATGGGGACAGGGAACAATCAGCCCCAGCATTTT,CASRMGTGNNQPQHF
TRBJ2-7,TRBD2,TRBV5-1,NA,TGCGCCAGCAGCTTGATGGGCGGGAGTCCCTCCTACGAGCAGTACTTC,CASSLMGGSPSYEQYF
TRBJ1-2,TRBD1,TRBV6-6,once,TGTGCCAGCAACCCTCGCATCACAGGGGAAGATGGCTACACCTTC,CASNPRITGEDGYTF
TRBJ1-2,NA,TRBV11-2,NA,TGTGCCAGCAGCTTGGGAGGGTCTGGTGGCTACACCTTC,CASSLGGSGGYTF
TRBJ2-7,TRBD1,TRBV9,NA,TGTGCCAGCAGCACCGGGACAGGGGGTGCCTACGAGCAGTACTTC,CASSTGTGGAYEQYF
TRBJ2-7,NA,TRBV5-1,NA,TGCGCCAGCAGCTTGGGCAGGGATTACGAGCAGTACTTC,CASSLGRDYEQYF
TRBJ2-7,NA,TRBV6-5,NA,TGTGCCAGCAGCCCCGGGTCCTACGAGCAGTACTTC,CASSPGSYEQYF
TRBJ2-1,NA,TRBV27,NA,TGTGCCAGCAGTCTCCTCCCCCGCGACACCACGAATGAGCAGTTCTTC,CASSLLPRDTTNEQFF
TRBJ1-2,NA,TRBV15,NA,TGTGCCACCAGCAGCAGGTGGGGCGGAGGTGGCTACACCTTC,CATSSRWGGGGYTF
TRBJ2-2,TRBD2,TRBV9,NA,TGTGCCAGCAGCCCGACTAGCGGGAGGGCCGGGGAGCTGTTTTTT,CASSPTSGRAGELFF
TRBJ1-1,TRBD1,TRBV7-9,once,TGTGCCAGCAGCTTTACAGGGGTTGGAACTGAAGCTTTCTTT,CASSFTGVGTEAFF
TRBJ2-1,NA,TRBV21-1,NA,TGTGCCAGCACCACAGGGACAGTAATTCCCAATGAGCAGTTCTTC,CASTTGTVIPNEQFF
TRBJ2-5,NA,TRBV25-1,NA,TGTGCCAGCAGGCAAGAGACCCAGTACTTC,CASRQETQYF
TRBJ2-7,NA,TRBV19,once,TGTGCCAGTAGTATCGGGATGGGGACCTACGAGCAGTACTTC,CASSIGMGTYEQYF
TRBJ1-5,NA,TRBV18,once,TGTGCCAGCTCACGGGGGAGGGAGAGCAATCAGCCCCAGCATTTT,CASSRGRESNQPQHF
TRBJ1-5,NA,TRBV28,NA,TGTGCCAGCAGTCTCAGGGGACTCAATCAGCCCCAGCATTTT,CASSLRGLNQPQHF
TRBJ2-7,NA,TRBV12-5,NA,TGTGCTAGTGCCGTGTGGGGTCGCGAGCAGTACTTC,CASAVWGREQYF
TRBJ1-1,NA,TRBV4-2,NA,TGTGCCAGCAGCCAGAAATACGGGGGGATTGAAGCTTTCTTT,CASSQKYGGIEAFF
TRBJ2-7,TRBD1,TRBV25-1,NA,TGTGCCAGCAGTGAATGGGACAGGGACTACGAGCAGTACTTC,CASSEWDRDYEQYF
TRBJ1-1,TRBD1,TRBV19,NA,TGTGCCAGTAGTCCCCCAGGGGGATCGGGGACTGAAGCTTTCTTT,CASSPPGGSGTEAFF
TRBJ2-1,TRBD2,TRBV11-2,NA,TGTGCCAGCAGCATAGGACTAGCCCTAGGGCAGTTCTTC,CASSIGLALGQFF
TRBJ2-7,NA,TRBV27,NA,TGTGCCAGCAGTTTACGCAAGAAGGCGTCTCCCTCCTACGAGCAGTACTTC,CASSLRKKASPSYEQYF
TRBJ2-1,NA,TRBV4-2,NA,TGTGCCAGCAGCCATTTGGATGAGCAGTTCTTC,CASSHLDEQFF
TRBJ2-3,TRBD2,TRBV27,NA,TGTGCCAGCAGTCCCCGGGAGGGGGGATATACGCAGTATTTT,CASSPREGGYTQYF
TRBJ2-2,TRBD2,TRBV9,NA,TGTGCCAGCAGCCCCCCCAGCGGGAGTTCCGGGGAGCTGTTTTTT,CASSPPSGSSGELFF
TRBJ2-5,TRBD2,TRBV11-2,NA,TGTGCCAGCAGCTCCCTGGCGACTAGCGGGGAAGAGACCCAGTACTTC,CASSSLATSGEETQYF